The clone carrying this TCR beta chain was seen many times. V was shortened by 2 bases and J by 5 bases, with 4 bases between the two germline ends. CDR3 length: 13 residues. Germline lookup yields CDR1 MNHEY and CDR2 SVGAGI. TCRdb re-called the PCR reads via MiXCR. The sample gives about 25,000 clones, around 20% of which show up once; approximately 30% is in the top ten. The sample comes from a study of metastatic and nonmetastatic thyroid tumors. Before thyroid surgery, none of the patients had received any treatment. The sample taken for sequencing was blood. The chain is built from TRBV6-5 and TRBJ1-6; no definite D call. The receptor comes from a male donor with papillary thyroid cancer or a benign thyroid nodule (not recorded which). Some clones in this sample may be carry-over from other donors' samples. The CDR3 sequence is CASSYQNNSPLHF. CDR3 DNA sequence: TGTGCCAGCAGTTACCAAAATAATTCACCCCTCCACTTT.